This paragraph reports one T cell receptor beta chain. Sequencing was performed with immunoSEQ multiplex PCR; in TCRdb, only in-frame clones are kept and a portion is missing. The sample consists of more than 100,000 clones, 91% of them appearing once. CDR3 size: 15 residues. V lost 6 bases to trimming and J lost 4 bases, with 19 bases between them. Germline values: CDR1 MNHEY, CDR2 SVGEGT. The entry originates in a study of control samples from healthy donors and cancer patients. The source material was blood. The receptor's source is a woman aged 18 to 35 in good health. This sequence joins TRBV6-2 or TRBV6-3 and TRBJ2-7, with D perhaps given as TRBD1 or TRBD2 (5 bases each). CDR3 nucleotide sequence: TGTGCCAGCAGCATCGGTGGGGGTTCGGGGTACGAGCAGTACTTC. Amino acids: CASSIGGGSGYEQYF.